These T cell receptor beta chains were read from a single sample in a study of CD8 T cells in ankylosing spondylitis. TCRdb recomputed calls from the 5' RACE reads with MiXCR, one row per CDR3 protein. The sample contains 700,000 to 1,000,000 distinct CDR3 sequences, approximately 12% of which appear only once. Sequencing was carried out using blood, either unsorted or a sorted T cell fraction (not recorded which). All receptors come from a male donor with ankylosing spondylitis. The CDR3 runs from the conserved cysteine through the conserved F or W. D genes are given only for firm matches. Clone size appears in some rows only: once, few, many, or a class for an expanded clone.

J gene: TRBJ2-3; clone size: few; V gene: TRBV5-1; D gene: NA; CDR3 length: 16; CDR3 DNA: TGCGCCAGCAGCTTAGGAGGGATTATGGCGACAGATACGCAGTATTTT; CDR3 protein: CASSLGGIMATDTQYF
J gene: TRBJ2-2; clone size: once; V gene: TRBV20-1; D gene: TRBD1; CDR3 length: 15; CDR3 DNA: TGCAGTGCTGGGGGACAGGGGAAGGACACCGGGGAGCTGTTTTTT; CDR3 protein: CSAGGQGKDTGELFF
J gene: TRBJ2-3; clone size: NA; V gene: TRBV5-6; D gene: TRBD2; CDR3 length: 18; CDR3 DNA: TGTGCCAGCACCCTGACCGGGACTAGCGGGGACGGAACAGATACGCAGTATTTT; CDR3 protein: CASTLTGTSGDGTDTQYF
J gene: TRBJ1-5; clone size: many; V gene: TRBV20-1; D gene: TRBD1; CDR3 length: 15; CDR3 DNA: TGCAGTGCCCTTCTCTCGACAGGGTTCGGGCAGCCCCAGCATTTT; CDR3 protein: CSALLSTGFGQPQHF
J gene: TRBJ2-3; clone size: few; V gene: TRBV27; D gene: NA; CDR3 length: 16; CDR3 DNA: TGTGCCAGCAGTTCCCTTTCCGGCGGGGAGCGAGATACGCAGTATTTT; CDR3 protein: CASSSLSGGERDTQYF
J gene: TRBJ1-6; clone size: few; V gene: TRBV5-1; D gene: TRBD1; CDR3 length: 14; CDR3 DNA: TGCGCCAGCAGCTGGACAGGGGAGAATTCACCCCTCCACTTT; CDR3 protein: CASSWTGENSPLHF
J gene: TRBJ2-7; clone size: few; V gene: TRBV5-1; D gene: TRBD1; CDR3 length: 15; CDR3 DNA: TGCGCCAGCAGTTTTTTTGGGACAGCAGACGACGAGCAGTACTTC; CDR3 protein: CASSFFGTADDEQYF
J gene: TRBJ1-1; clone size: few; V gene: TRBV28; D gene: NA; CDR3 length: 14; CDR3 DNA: TGTGCCAGCAGTCCCCCCGATAGGAACACTGAAGCTTTCTTT; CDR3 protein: CASSPPDRNTEAFF
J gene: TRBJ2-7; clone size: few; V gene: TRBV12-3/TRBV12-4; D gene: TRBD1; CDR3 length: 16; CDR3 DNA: TGTGCCAGCAGTTCTTTGGAGGACAGGAAAGCCTACGAGCAGTACTTC; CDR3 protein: CASSSLEDRKAYEQYF
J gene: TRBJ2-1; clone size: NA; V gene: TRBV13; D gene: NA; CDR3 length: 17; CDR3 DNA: TGTGCCAGCAGCTTAGGTATAGCGTCAAGCTCCTACAATGAGCAGTTCTTC; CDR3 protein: CASSLGIASSSYNEQFF
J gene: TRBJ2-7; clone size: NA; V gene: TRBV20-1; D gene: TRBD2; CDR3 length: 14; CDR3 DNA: TGCAGTGCTAGGTTCGCGGGGGGGACCTACGAGCAGTACTTC; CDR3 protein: CSARFAGGTYEQYF
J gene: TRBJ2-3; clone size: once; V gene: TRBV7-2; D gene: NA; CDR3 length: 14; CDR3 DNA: TGTGCCAGCAGCTTAGTTGAGTGGTCAGATACGCAGTATTTT; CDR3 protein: CASSLVEWSDTQYF
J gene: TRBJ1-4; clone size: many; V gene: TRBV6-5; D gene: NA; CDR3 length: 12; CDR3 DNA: TGTGCCACCCTGGGGGGAGGCGAAAAACTGTTTTTT; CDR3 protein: CATLGGGEKLFF
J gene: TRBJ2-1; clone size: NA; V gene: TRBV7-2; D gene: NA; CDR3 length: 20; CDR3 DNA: TGTGCCAGCAGCTTTTCGGGGGGGGACAGGGAAGGGCGGATTTACAATGAGCAGTTCTTC; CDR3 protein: CASSFSGGDREGRIYNEQFF
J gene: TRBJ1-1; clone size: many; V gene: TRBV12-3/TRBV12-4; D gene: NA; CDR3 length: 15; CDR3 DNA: TGTGCCAGCAGTTTGTCCAGGGTGTCGAACACTGAAGCTTTCTTT; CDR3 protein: CASSLSRVSNTEAFF
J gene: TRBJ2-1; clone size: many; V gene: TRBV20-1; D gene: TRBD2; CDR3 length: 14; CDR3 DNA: TGCAGTGCTTATAGCGGGAGCTCCTACAATGAGCAGTTCTTC; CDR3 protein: CSAYSGSSYNEQFF
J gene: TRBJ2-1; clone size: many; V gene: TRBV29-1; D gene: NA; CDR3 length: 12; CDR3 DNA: TGCAGCGTTAGGGAGAGGGGGTATGAGCAGTTCTTC; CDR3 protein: CSVRERGYEQFF
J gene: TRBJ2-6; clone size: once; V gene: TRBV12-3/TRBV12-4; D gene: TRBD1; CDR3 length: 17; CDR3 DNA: TGTACCTGCTCCCGGGGACAGGGGGACTCTGGGGCCAACGTCCTGACTTTC; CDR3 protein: CTCSRGQGDSGANVLTF
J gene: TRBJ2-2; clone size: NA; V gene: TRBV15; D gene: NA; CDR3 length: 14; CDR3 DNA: TGTGCCACCAGAGGACATTTTAACACCGGGGAGCTGTTTTTT; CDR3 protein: CATRGHFNTGELFF
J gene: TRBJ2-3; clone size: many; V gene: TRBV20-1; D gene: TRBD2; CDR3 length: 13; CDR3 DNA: TGCAGTGAAGGGACTAGCGGCACAGATACGCAGTATTTT; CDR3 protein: CSEGTSGTDTQYF
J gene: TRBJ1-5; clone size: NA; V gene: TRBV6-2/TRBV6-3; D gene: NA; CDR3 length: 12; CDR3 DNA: TGTGCCAGCAGGCCGCCCCATCAGCCCCAGCATTTT; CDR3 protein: CASRPPHQPQHF
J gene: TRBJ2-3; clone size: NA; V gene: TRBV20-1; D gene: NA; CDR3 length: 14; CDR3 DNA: TGCAGTGCTAGGTCGGGGGTTGGGACAGATACGCAGTATTTT; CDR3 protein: CSARSGVGTDTQYF
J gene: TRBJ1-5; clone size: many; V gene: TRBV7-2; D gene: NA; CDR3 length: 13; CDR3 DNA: TGTGCCAGCAGCTTAATGAGCAATCAGCCCCAGCATTTT; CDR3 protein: CASSLMSNQPQHF
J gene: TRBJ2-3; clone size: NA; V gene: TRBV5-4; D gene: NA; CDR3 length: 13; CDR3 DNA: TGTGCCAGCAGCTTTCTGGGAGAAGATACGCAGTATTTT; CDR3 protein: CASSFLGEDTQYF
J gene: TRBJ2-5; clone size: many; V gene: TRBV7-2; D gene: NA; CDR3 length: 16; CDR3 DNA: TGTGCCAGCAGCTTAGTGGTTAGCACGTACCAAGAGACCCAGTACTTC; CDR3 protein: CASSLVVSTYQETQYF
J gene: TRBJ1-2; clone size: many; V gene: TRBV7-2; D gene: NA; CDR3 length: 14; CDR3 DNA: TGTGCCAGCAGCTTCCCAGGGGAGGACTATGGCTACACCTTC; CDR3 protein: CASSFPGEDYGYTF
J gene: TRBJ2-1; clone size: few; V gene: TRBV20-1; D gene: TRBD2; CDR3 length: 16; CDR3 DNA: TGCAGTGCTGTAAGCGGGGGGGCCTGGCGTTACAATGAGCAGTTCTTC; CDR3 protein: CSAVSGGAWRYNEQFF
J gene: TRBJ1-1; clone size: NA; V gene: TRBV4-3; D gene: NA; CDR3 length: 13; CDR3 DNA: TGCGCCAGCAGCCGAGGGTTCGACACTGAAGCTTTCTTT; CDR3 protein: CASSRGFDTEAFF
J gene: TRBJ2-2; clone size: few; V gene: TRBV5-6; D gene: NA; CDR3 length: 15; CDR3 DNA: TGTGCCAGCAGCGCCTGGGACGGTACGACCGGGGAGCTGTTTTTT; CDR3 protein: CASSAWDGTTGELFF
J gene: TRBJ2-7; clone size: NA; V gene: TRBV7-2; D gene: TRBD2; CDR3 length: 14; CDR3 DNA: TGTGCCAGCAGCCCGACTAGCCAGCCCTACGAGCAGTACTTC; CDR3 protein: CASSPTSQPYEQYF
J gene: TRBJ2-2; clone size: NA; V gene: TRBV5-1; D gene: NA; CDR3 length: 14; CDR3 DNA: TGCGCCAGCAGCTTGGTCGGTTCCACCGGGGAGCTGTTTTTT; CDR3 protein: CASSLVGSTGELFF
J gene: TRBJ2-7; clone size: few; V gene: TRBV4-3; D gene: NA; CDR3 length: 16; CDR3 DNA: TGCGCCAGCAGCCCTTATTTCGGGGGCGAAGCCTACGAGCAGTACTTC; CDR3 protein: CASSPYFGGEAYEQYF
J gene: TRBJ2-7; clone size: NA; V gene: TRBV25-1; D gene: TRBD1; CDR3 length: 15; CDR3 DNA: TGTGCCAGCAGGTCAGGGACAGGGGATAGGTACGAGCAGTACTTC; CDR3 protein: CASRSGTGDRYEQYF
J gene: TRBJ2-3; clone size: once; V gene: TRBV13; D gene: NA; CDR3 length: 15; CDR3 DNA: TGTGCCACCAGCTTAGTAGGGCCAGCGACAGATACGCAGTATTTT; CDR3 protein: CATSLVGPATDTQYF
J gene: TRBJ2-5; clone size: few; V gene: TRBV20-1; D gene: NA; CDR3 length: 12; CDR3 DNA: TGCAGTGCCCCCTCCCTATCGGAGACCCAGTACTTC; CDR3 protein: CSAPSLSETQYF
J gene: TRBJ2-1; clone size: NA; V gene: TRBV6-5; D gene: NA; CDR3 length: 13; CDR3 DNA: TGTGCCAGCAGTTACTCGGGGACGGGCCGAAAGTTCTTC; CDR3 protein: CASSYSGTGRKFF
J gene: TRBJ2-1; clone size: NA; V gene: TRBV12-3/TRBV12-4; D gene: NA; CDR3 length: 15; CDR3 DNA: TGTGCCAGCAGTTCATGGGAAAGCTCCTACAATGAGCAGTTCTTC; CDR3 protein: CASSSWESSYNEQFF
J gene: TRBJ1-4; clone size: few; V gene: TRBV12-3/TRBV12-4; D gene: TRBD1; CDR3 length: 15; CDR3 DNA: TGTGCCAGCAGTTTTCGGACAGGGATCGGTGAAAAACTGTTTTTT; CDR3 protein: CASSFRTGIGEKLFF
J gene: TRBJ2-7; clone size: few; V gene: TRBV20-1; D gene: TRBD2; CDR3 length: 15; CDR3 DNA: TGCAGTGCTAGCCCCTTAGCGGGAAGGTCCTACGAGCAGTACTTC; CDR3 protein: CSASPLAGRSYEQYF
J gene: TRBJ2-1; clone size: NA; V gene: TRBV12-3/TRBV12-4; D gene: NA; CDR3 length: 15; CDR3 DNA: TGTGTCAGCAGGTCGAGGGGGCGGGGTTGGAATGAGCAGTTCTTC; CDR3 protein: CVSRSRGRGWNEQFF
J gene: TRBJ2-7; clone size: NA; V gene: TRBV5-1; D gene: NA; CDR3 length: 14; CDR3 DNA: TGCGCCAGCAGATTTCCGGGACGGCCCTACGAGCAGTACTTC; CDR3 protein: CASRFPGRPYEQYF
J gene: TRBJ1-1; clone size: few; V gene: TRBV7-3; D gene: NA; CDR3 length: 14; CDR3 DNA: TGTGCCAGCAGTGACACAGGTGTATGGACTGAAGCTTTCTTT; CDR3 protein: CASSDTGVWTEAFF
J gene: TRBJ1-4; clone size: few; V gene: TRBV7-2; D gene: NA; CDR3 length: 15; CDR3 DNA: TGTGCCAGCAGCCTCGGGACTCTAGGGAATGAAAAACTGTTTTTT; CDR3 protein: CASSLGTLGNEKLFF
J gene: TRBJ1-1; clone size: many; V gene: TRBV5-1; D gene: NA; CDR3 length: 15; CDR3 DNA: TGCGCCAGCAGAGAAGGGTATGAGGGAAACACTGAAGCTTTCTTT; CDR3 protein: CASREGYEGNTEAFF
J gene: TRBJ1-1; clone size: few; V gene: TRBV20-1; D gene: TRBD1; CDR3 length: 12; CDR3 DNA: TGCAGTGGCTATCAGGGGGCCAAGGGAGCTTTCTTT; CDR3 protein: CSGYQGAKGAFF
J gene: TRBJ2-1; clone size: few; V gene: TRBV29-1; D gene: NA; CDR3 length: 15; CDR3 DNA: TGCAGCGGGTTGGACTTTCCGAGCTCCTACAATGAGCAGTTCTTC; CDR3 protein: CSGLDFPSSYNEQFF
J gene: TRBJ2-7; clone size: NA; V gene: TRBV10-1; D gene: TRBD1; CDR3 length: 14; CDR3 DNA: TGCGCCAGCAGTGAAGGGACAGGGGGATACGAGCAGTACTTC; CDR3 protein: CASSEGTGGYEQYF